This T cell receptor (beta chain) was documented in a study of beta chain features in type 1 diabetes. In regard to this clone: Antigen specificity is unknown.

V gave up 3 bases and J gave up 7 bases, with 18 bases separating them. The germline V gene has CDR1 GTSNPN and CDR2 SVGIG (reference sequence). This CDR3 comprises 14 residues. The whole isolated RNA underwent reverse transcription, so sequencing captured expressed TCRB transcripts. The read count averaged approximately 3.3 million across naive, central memory and regulatory T cell samples. Some clones are missing from TCRdb's copy, which holds only in-frame ones; the method was immunoSEQ multiplex PCR. In the table there are 600,000 to 750,000 clones, roughly 12% of which are singletons. Study-wide points: When Type 1 diabetes patients were examined, their TCRB CDR3s proved moderately but significantly shorter in all four CD4+ subsets. Patients and controls would be equally affected if PCR favored shorter templates.

The sequence was collected from a man aged 30-40 years with type 1 diabetes. The chain joins TRBV30 to TRBJ2-5, with a possible D match to TRBD2 (5 bases). Sequences were obtained from naive CD4+ T cells from blood. The CDR3: CAWRLGSTSGTQYF. In nucleotides, the CDR3 is TGTGCCTGGAGATTGGGGTCAACGAGCGGGACCCAGTACTTC.